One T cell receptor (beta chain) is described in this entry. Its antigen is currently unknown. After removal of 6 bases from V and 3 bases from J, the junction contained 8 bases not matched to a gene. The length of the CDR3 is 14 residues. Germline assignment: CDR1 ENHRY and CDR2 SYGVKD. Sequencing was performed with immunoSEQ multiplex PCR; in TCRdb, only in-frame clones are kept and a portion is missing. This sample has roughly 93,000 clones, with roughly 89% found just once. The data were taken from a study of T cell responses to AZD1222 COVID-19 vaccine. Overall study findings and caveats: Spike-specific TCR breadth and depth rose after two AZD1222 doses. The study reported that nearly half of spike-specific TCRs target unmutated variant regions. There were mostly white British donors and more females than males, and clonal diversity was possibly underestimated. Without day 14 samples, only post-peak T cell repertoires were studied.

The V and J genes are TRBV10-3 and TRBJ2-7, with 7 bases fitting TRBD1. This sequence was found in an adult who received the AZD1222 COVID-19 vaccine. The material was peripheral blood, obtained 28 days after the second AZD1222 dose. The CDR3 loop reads CAISGQDNDYEQYF. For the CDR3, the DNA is TGTGCCATCAGCGGACAGGACAACGACTACGAGCAGTACTTC.